The clone carrying this TCR beta chain has at least ten counts. The antigen remains undetermined. Amplified regions were TCR beta CDR3 sequences from RNA transcripts. HTBI primers were the set used in a first-round RT-PCR of the TCR CDR3. TCRdb recomputed calls from the multiplex PCR reads with MiXCR, one row per CDR3 protein. Of about 740,000 distinct CDR3 sequences in the sample, 13% to 15% were seen once. This sample was taken from a study of T cells in Graves' hyperthyroidism and ophthalmopathy. Findings and limits, study-wide: Most thyroid-expanded clonotypes above 0.001 were also found in blood.

The clonotype originates from a woman between 18 and 29 years old with Graves' hyperthyroidism. Material for sequencing was blood.

CDR3 DNA: TGTGCCAGCAGTGAGAGACAGTACACTGAAGCTTTCTTT. Protein: CASSERQYTEAFF. The V call is TRBV2, the J call TRBJ1-1; D may be TRBD1 (5 bases). Between the trimmed V and J ends, which lost 3 bases and 3 bases, there was a span of 8 bases. This CDR3 comprises 13 residues. Germline V CDR1 and CDR2: SNHLY, FYNNEI. Full variable domain (rest looked up from reference TRBV2 and TRBJ1-1): EPEVTQTPSHQVTQMGQEVILRCVPISNHLYFYWYRQILGQKVEFLVSFYNNEISEKSEIFDDQFSVERPDGSNFTLKIRSTKLEDSAMYFCASSERQYTEAFFGQGTRLTVV.